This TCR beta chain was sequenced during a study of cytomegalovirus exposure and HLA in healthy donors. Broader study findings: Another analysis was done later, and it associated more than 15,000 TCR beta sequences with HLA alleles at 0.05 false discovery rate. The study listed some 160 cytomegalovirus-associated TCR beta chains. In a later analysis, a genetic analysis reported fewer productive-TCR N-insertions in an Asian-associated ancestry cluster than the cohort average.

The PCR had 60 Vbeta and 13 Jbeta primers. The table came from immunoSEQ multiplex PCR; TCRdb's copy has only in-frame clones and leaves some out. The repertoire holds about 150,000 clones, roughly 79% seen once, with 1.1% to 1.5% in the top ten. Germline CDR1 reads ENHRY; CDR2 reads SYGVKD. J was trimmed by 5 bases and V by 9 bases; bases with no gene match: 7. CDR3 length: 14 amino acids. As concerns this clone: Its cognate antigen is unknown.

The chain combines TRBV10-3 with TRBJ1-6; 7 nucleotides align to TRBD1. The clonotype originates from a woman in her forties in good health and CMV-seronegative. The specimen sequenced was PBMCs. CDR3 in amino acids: CAISRDSDNSPLHF. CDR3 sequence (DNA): TGTGCCATAAGCCGGGACAGCGATAATTCACCCCTCCACTTT.